This T cell receptor beta chain was retrieved from a study of shared T cell receptors in the human thymus. The germline V gene encodes CDR1 SGHAT and CDR2 FQNNGV. This CDR3 is 15 amino acids long. V was clipped by 1 base and J by 7 bases; unmatched bases: 9. Assay used: immunoSEQ multiplex PCR; TCRdb lists only in-frame clones, some missing. This table holds just under 550,000 clones, 75% to 85% found once. This sample was shared with a second study, whose subject was human thymus T cells. That work contributes: The source of the thymus tissue was resections taken during corrective heart surgery. There appeared to be biased usage of V and J genes in thymic and blood repertoires. Related research described thymic repertoires that were highly overlapping among unrelated individuals.

This chain joins TRBV11-2 and TRBJ2-7; 8 bases are shared with TRBD2. Sequenced material: thymocytes. This receptor was obtained from a boy younger than two with a congenital heart defect. The CDR3 coding sequence is TGTGCCAGCAGCTTAGGGGTACTAGCGGCAAAAGAGCAGTACTTC. The encoded protein is CASSLGVLAAKEQYF.